This T cell receptor (beta chain) is drawn from a study of T cells after yellow fever vaccination. TCRdb fed the 5' RACE reads into MiXCR, producing one record per CDR3 protein. The sample lists a few hundred thousand distinct CDR3 sequences, around 4.5% occurring once. The CDR3 consists of 12 residues. As concerns this clonotype: As yet, its antigen is unknown.

General observations from the study: A minor fraction of clonotypes spanned both CD4 and CD8 compartments. Once the booster was given, most primary-vaccination clones reappeared, at roughly 96% for CD4 and over 85% for CD8.

The V gene is TRBV21-1, the J gene TRBJ2-1; the D call TRBD1 from the table was never checked on the DNA. TRBV21-1 is classified as a pseudogene. The sample was PBMCs, taken 15 days after the yellow fever booster vaccination. This receptor was obtained from a man between 18 and 29 years old who received the YFV17D yellow fever vaccine. CDR3 coding DNA: TGTGCCAGTCCGGGGGGTCACGATGAGCAGTTCTTC. This gives the protein CASPGGHDEQFF.